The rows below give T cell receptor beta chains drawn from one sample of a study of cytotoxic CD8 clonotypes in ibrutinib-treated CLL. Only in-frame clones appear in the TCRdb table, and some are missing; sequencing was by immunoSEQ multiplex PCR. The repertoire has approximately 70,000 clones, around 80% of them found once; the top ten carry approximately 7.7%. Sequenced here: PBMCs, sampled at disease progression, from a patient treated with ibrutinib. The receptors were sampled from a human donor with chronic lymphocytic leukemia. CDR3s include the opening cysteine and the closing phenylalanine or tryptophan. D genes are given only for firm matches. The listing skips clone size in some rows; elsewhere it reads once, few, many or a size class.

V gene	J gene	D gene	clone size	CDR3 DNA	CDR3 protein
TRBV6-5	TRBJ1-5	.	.	TGTGCCAGCAGACCGACAGGAGTTAGCAATCAGCCCCAGCATTTT	CASRPTGVSNQPQHF
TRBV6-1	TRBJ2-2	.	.	TGTGCCAGCAGTTCGGGGACTCAGAACACCGGGGAGCTGTTTTTT	CASSSGTQNTGELFF
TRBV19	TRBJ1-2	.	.	TGTGCCAGTATAGCTTGGGACACGGACCCGTTTGGCTACACCTTC	CASIAWDTDPFGYTF
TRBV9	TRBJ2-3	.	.	TGTGCCAGCAGCTCAAACACAGATACGCAGTATTTT	CASSSNTDTQYF
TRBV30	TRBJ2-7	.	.	TGTGCCTGGGACAGCTCCTACGAGCAGTACTTC	CAWDSSYEQYF
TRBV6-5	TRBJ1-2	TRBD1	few	TGTGCCAGCAGTCGCCGGGACAGAGCTAACTATGGCTACACCTTC	CASSRRDRANYGYTF
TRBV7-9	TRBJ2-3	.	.	TGTGCCAGCACCTCTGTGGGTACGCAGTATTTT	CASTSVGTQYF
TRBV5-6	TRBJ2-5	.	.	TGTGCCAGCAGCTTGATGTCAGCCGGCCAAGAGACCCAGTACTTC	CASSLMSAGQETQYF
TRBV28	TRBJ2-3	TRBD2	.	TGTGCCAGCAGACCGAGTTCAGGGACTAGCGTCACAGATACGCAGTATTTT	CASRPSSGTSVTDTQYF
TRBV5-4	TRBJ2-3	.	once	TGTGCCAGCACTCCGGGTGGCGGGACGGGGACAGATACGCAGTATTTT	CASTPGGGTGTDTQYF
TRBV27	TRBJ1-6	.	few	TGTGCCAGCAGTGCCTGGGGACACAGAACAGATTCACCCCTCCACTTT	CASSAWGHRTDSPLHF
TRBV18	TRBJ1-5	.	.	TGTGCCAGCTCACCCCTACCAGGGATATTTGGCAATCAGCCCCAGCATTTT	CASSPLPGIFGNQPQHF
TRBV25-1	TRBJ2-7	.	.	TGTGCCAGCAGTGAATACCCCAAGTTCCTACGCGAGCAGTACTTC	CASSEYPKFLREQYF
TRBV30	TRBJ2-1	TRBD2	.	TGTGCCTGGAGTGACGTCGGGGGGGAGTACAATGAGCAGTTCTTC	CAWSDVGGEYNEQFF
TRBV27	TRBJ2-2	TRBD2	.	TGTGCCAGCAGATTTAGCGGGGGGCGGTCCGGGGAGCTGTTTTTT	CASRFSGGRSGELFF
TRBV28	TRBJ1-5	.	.	TGTGCCAGCGGGGGGATTTGGTATAGCAATCAGCCCCAGCATTTT	CASGGIWYSNQPQHF
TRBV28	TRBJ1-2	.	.	TGTGCCAGCAGTTTAGCAGGGTATCTCTATGGCTACACCTTC	CASSLAGYLYGYTF
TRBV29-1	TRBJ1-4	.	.	TGCAGCGCCCTCCGGGAGGTAGGGGGTGAAAAACTGTTTTTT	CSALREVGGEKLFF
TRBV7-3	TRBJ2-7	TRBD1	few	TGTGCCAGCAGCTTAACCGGACAGGGGGCGTCTGGGGAGCAGTACTTC	CASSLTGQGASGEQYF
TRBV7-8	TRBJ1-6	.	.	TGTGCCAGCAGCTTAGTTGGGGGGAGCTCCTATAATTCACCCCTCCACTTT	CASSLVGGSSYNSPLHF
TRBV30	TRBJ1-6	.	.	TGTGCCTGGGGTCAGAAGAATTCACCCCTCCACTTT	CAWGQKNSPLHF
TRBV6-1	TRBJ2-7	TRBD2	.	TGTGCCAGCAGTCCCAAATGGGGGAGGGCCTACGAGCAGTACTTC	CASSPKWGRAYEQYF
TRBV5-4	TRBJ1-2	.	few	TGTGCCAGCAGCATGGGACGGGGGGACTATGGCTACACCTTC	CASSMGRGDYGYTF
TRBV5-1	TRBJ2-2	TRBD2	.	TGCGCCAGCAGCTGGAGCGGGATGAGGACCGGGGAGCTGTTTTTT	CASSWSGMRTGELFF
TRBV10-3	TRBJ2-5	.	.	TGTGCCATCAGTGAACTTGGAGGGATACGGGAGACCCAGTACTTC	CAISELGGIRETQYF
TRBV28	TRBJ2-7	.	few	TGTGCCAGCAGCCCCATTTTGGTTTTCTACGAGCAGTACTTC	CASSPILVFYEQYF
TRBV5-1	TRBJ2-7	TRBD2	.	TGCGCCAGCAGCCTTAGACCCCTAGCGGGGGGGGTCGACTACGAGCAGTACTTC	CASSLRPLAGGVDYEQYF
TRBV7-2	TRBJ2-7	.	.	TGTGCCAGCAGCGCCCCTTATTGGTACGAGCAGTACTTC	CASSAPYWYEQYF
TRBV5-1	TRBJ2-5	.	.	TGCGCCAGCAGCGGGGGCCCGGGTTCCGAGACCCAGTACTTC	CASSGGPGSETQYF
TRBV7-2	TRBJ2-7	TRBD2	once	TGTGCCAGCAGCACCTCGGGAGGGCTCGAGCAGTACTTC	CASSTSGGLEQYF
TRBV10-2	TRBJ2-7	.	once	TGCGCCAGCAGTGAGGCCGAGGGTGTCGAGCAGTACTTC	CASSEAEGVEQYF
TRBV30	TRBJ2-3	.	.	TGTGCCTGGAGTGAAGATACGCAGTATTTT	CAWSEDTQYF
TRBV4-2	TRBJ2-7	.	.	TGTGCCAGCAGCCAAGCCCGGGGTGGGGCAGCCTACGAGCAGTACTTC	CASSQARGGAAYEQYF
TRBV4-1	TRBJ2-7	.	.	TGCGCCAGCAGCCAGGAAACCCGGGACACCTACGAGCAGTACTTC	CASSQETRDTYEQYF
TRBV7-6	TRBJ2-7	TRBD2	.	TGTGCCAGCAGCTTACTAGCGGGTCAAGCTAGCTCCTACGAGCAGTACTTC	CASSLLAGQASSYEQYF
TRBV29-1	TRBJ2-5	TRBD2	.	TGCAGCGTTGGACGTAGACTAGCGGGGGGCCCGCTTGGAGAGACCCAGTACTTC	CSVGRRLAGGPLGETQYF
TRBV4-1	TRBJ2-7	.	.	TGCGCCAGCAGCCGGGGGCTAGCTGAAGCCTACGAGCAGTACTTC	CASSRGLAEAYEQYF
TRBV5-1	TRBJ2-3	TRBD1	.	TGCGCCAGCAGCTTGGCGACAGGGATGGATACGCAGTATTTT	CASSLATGMDTQYF
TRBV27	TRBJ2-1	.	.	TGTGCCAGCAGTTTAGAAGGAGACAATGAGCAGTTCTTC	CASSLEGDNEQFF